This TCR beta chain emerged from a study of shared clonotypes between healthy human individuals. Germline CDR1 LGHNT, CDR2 FRNRAP. The CDR3 sequence is 15 residues long. The germline V and J ends were trimmed by 3 bases and 0 bases, with 12 bases remaining between them. As regards this clone: The antigen is not known.

Deep was the level at which the assay was run. It was across several immunoSEQ plates that each subset's genomic DNA was evenly split. Measured with immunoSEQ multiplex PCR; TCRdb has only the in-frame clones, and not every one. The table shows about 2.5 million clones, with 92% occurring only once. Study conclusions and caveats: Rarefaction showed that sequencing of sorted subsets was incomplete (despite large depth).

The chain is built from TRBV12-5 and TRBJ2-7; D might be TRBD1 or TRBD2, each matching 5 bases. This TCR derives from a man aged 18 to 29 in good health. Some clones in this sample may be carry-over from other donors' samples. Input material: naive CD4+ T cells from PBMCs. Subset described: CD45RA+ positively selected. Here the CDR3 reads CASGLGDGASYEQYF. Here the CDR3 DNA reads TGTGCTAGTGGTTTAGGGGACGGGGCCTCCTACGAGCAGTACTTC. Filled out from reference TRBV12-5 and TRBJ2-7, the complete variable domain reads DARVTQTPRHKVTEMGQEVTMRCQPILGHNTVFWYRQTMMQGLELLAYFRNRAPLDDSGMPKDRFSAEMPDATLATLKIQPSEPRDSAVYFCASGLGDGASYEQYFGPGTRLTVT.